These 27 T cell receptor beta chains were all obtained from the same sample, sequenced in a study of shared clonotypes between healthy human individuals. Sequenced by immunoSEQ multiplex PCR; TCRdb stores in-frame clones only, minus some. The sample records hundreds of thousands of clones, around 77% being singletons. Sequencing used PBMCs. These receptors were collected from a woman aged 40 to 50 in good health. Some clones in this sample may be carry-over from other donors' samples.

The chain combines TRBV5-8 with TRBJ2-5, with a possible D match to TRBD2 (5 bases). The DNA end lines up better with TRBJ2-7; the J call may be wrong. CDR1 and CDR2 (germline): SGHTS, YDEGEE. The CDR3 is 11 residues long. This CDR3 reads CASTREGEQYF. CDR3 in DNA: TGTGCCAGCACCCGAGAGGGCGAGCAGTACTTC.

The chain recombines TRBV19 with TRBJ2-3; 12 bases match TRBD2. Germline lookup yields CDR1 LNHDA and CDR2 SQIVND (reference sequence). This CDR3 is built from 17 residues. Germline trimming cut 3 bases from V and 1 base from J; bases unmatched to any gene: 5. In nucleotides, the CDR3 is TGTGCCAGTAGTATCCGGACTAGCGGGAAGGGCACAGATACGCAGTATTTT. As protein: CASSIRTSGKGTDTQYF.

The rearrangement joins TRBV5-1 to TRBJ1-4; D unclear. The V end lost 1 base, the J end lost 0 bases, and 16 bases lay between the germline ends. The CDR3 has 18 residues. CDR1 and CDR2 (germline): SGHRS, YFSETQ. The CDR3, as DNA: TGCGCCAGCAGCTTGTCGGGCCGGATCTTAACAACTAATGAAAAACTGTTTTTT. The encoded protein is CASSLSGRILTTNEKLFF.

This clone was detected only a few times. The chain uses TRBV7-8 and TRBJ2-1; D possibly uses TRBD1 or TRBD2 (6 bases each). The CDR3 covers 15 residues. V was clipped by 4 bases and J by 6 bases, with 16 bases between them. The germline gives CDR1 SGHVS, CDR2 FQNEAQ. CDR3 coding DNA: TGTGCCAGCAGCTCACAACTCGGGGGCATCAATGAGCAGTTCTTC. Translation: CASSSQLGGINEQFF.

The CDR3 protein is CASSAGPNTGELFF. The CDR3 DNA follows: TGTGCCAGCAGTGCAGGTCCCAACACCGGGGAGCTGTTTTTT. The V call is TRBV2, the J call TRBJ2-2; the D is unclear. The germline V gene has CDR1 SNHLY and CDR2 FYNNEI. The V end lost 4 bases, the J end lost 2 bases, and 8 bases lay between the germline ends. This CDR3 has 14 amino acids.

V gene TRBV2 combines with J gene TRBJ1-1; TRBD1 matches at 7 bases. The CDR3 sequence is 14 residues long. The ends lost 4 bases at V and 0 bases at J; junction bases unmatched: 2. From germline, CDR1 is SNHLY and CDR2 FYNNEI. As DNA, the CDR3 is TGTGCCAGCAGTGGACAGGGAATGAACACTGAAGCTTTCTTT. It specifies CASSGQGMNTEAFF.

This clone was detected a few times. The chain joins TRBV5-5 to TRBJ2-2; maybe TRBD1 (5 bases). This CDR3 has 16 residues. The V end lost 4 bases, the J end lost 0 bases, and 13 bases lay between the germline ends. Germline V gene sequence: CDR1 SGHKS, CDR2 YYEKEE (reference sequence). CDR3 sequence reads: CASSRTGVPNTGELFF. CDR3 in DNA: TGTGCCAGCAGCCGTACAGGAGTACCGAACACCGGGGAGCTGTTTTTT.

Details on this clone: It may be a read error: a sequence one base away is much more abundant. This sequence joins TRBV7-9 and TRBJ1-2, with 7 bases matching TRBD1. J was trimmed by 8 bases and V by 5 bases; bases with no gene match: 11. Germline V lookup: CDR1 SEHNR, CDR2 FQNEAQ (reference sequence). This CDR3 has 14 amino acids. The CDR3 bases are TGTGCCAGCAGCCGAACAGGGGAAGGATTAGGCTACACCTTC. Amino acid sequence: CASSRTGEGLGYTF.

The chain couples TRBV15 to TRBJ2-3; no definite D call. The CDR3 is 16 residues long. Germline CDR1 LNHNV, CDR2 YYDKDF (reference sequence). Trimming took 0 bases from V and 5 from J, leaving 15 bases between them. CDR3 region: CATSRDLWAGRDTQYF. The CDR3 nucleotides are TGTGCCACCAGCAGAGATCTCTGGGCAGGTCGAGATACGCAGTATTTT.

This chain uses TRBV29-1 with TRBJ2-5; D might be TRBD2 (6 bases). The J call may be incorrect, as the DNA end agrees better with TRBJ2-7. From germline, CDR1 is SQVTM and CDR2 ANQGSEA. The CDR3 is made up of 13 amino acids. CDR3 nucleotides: TGCAGCGCTGGGAGCGGGCGATACTACGAGCAGTACTTC. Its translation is CSAGSGRYYEQYF.

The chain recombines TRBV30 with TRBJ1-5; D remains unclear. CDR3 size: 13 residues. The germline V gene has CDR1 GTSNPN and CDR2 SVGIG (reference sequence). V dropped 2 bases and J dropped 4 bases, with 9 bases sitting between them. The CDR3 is CAWSLGVNQPQHF. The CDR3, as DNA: TGTGCCTGGAGTTTGGGAGTGAATCAGCCCCAGCATTTT. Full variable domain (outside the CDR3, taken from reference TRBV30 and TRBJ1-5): SQTIHQWPATLVQPVGSPLSLECTVEGTSNPNLYWYRQAAGRGLQLLFYSVGIGQISSEVPQNLSASRPQDRQFILSSKKLLLSDSGFYLCAWSLGVNQPQHFGDGTRLSIL.

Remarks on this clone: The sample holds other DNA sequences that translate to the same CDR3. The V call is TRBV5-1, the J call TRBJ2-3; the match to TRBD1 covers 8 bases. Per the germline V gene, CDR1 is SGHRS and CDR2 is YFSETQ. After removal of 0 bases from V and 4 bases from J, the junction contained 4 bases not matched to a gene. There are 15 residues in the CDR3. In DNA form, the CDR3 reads TGCGCCAGCAGCTTGGGGCAGGGGGCAGCAGATACGCAGTATTTT. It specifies CASSLGQGAADTQYF.

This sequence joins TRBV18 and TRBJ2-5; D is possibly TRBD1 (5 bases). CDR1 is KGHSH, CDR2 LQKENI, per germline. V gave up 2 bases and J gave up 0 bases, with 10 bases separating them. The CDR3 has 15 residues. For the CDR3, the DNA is TGTGCCAGCTCACCATTGGGGCGCAACCAAGAGACCCAGTACTTC. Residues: CASSPLGRNQETQYF.

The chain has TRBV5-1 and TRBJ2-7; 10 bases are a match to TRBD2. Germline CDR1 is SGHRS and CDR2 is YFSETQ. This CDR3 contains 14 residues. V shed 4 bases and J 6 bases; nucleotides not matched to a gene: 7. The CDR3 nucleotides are TGCGCCAGCAGCCTGGGGACTAGCGATAGCGAGCAGTACTTC. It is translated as CASSLGTSDSEQYF.

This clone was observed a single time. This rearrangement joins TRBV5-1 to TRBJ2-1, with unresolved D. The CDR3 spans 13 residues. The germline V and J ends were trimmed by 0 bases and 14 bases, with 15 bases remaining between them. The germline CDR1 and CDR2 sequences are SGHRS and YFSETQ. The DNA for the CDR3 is TGCGCCAGCAGCTTGGGGGGAAGCCAAGAGGAGTTCTTC. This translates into CASSLGGSQEEFF.

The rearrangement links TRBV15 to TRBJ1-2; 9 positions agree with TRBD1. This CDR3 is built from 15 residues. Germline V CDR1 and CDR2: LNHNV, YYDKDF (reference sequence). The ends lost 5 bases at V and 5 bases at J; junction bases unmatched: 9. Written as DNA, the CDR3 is TGTGCCACCAGCCCCGTCACTGGACAGGGGTATGGCTACACCTTC. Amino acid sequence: CATSPVTGQGYGYTF. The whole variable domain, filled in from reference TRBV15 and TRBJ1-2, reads DAMVIQNPRYQVTQFGKPVTLSCSQTLNHNVMYWYQQKSSQAPKLLFHYYDKDFNNEADTPDNFQSRRPNTSFCFLDIRSPGLGDTAMYLCATSPVTGQGYGYTFGSGTRLTVV.

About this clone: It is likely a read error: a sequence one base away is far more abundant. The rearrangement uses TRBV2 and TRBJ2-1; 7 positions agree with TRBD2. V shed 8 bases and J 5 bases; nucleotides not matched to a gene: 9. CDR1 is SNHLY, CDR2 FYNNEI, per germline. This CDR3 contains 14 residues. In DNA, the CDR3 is TGTGCCAGCCGGGCGGGAGCCGGCCACAATGAGCAGTTCTTC. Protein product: CASRAGAGHNEQFF.

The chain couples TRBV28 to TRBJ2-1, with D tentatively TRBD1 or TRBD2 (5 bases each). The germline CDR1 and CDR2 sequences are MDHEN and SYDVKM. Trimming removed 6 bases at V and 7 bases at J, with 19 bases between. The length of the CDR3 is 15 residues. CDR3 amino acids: CASSPIRDVLNEQFF. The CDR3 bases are TGTGCCAGCAGCCCCATCCGGGACGTACTGAATGAGCAGTTCTTC.

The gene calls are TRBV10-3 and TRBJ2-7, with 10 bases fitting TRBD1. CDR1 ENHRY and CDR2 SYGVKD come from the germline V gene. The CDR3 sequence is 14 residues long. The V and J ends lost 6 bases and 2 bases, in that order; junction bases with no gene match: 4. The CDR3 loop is CAIRTGTGAYEQYF. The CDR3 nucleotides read TGTGCCATCAGAACCGGGACAGGGGCCTACGAGCAGTACTTC.

The CDR3 protein is CASSHPRASGPQETQYF. The CDR3 nucleotides read TGCGCCAGCAGCCACCCCCGAGCTAGCGGGCCCCAAGAGACCCAGTACTTC. The chain employs TRBV4-1 and TRBJ2-5; 8 bases match TRBD2. The CDR3 is made up of 17 amino acids. V shed 3 bases, J shed 1 base, and the junction held 10 bases outside the gene matches. CDR1 MGHRA and CDR2 YSYEKL come from the germline V gene.

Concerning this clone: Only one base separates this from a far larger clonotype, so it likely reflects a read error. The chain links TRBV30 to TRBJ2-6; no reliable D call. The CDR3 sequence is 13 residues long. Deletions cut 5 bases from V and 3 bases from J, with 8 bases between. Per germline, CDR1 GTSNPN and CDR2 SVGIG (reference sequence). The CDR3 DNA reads TGTGCCTGGGGTTTTGGTGGGGCCAACGTCCTGACTTTC. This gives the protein CAWGFGGANVLTF.

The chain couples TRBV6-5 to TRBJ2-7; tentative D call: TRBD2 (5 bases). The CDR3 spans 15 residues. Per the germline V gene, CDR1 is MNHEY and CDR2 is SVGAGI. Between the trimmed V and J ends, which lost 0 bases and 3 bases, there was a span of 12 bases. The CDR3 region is CASSYSGGYLYEQYF. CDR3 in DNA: TGTGCCAGCAGTTACTCCGGCGGGTACCTCTACGAGCAGTACTTC.

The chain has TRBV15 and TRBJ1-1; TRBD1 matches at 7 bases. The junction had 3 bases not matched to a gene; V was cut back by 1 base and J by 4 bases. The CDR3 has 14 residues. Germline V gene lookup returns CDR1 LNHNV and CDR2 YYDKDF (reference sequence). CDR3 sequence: CATSRATGPTEAFF. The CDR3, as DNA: TGTGCCACCAGCAGAGCGACAGGGCCCACTGAAGCTTTCTTT.

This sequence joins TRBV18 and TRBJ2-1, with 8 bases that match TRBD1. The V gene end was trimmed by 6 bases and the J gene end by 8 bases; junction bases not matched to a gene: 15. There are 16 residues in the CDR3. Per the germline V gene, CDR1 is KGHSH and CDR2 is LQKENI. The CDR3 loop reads CASSLTTRGPDDEQFF. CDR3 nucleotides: TGTGCCAGCTCCCTCACGACCAGGGGGCCGGACGATGAGCAGTTCTTC. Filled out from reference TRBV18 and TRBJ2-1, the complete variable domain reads NAGVMQNPRHLVRRRGQEARLRCSPMKGHSHVYWYRQLPEEGLKFMVYLQKENIIDESGMPKERFSAEFPKEGPSILRIQQVVRGDSAAYFCASSLTTRGPDDEQFFGPGTRLTVL.

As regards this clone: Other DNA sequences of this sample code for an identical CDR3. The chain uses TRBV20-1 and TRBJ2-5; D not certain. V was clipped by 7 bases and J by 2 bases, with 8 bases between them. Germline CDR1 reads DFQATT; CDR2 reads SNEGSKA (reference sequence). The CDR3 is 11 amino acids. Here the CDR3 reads CSGQTQETQYF. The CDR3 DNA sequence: TGCAGTGGGCAAACGCAAGAGACCCAGTACTTC.

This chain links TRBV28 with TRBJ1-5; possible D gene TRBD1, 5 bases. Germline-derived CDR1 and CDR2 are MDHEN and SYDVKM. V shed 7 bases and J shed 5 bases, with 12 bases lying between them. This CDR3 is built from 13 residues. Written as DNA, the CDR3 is TGTGCCAGCATCTCGGGGCAAGATCAGCCCCAGCATTTT. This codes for CASISGQDQPQHF.

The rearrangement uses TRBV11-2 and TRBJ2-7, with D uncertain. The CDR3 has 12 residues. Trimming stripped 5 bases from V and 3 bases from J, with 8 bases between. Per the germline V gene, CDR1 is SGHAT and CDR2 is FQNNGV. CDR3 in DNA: TGTGCCAGCAGCCCGATCGACTACGAGCAGTACTTC. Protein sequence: CASSPIDYEQYF.